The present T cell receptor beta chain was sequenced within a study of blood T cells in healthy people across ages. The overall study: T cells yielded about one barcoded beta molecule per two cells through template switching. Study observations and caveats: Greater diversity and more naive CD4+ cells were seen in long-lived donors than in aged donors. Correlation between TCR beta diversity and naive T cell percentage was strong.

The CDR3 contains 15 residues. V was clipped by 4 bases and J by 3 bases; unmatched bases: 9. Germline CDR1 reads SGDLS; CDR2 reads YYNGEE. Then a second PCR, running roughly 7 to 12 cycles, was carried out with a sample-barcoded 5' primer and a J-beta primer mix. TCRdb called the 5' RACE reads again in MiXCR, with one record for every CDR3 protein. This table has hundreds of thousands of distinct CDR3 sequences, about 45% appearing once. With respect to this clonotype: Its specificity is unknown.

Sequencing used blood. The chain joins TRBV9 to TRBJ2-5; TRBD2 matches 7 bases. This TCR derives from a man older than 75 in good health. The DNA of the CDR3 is TGTGCCAGCAGCCCCCGGGCTAGCGGAAAAGAGACCCAGTACTTC. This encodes CASSPRASGKETQYF.